These 21 T cell receptor beta chains were all obtained from the same sample, sequenced in a study of T cells after yellow fever vaccination. TCRdb re-analysed the 5' RACE reads in MiXCR, keeping a single row per CDR3 protein. Among about 320,000 distinct CDR3 sequences listed, approximately 4% were seen once. This material consisted of PBMCs, taken 15 days after the yellow fever booster vaccination. The source is a man between 18 and 35 years old who received the YFV17D yellow fever vaccine.

This clonotype was seen a handful of times. The V call is TRBV5-1, the J call TRBJ2-5, with 9 nucleotides matching TRBD2. The length of the CDR3 is 16 residues. In germline, CDR1 is SGHRS, CDR2 YFSETQ. V was pared by 3 bases and J by 1 base, with 7 bases of the junction left unmatched. The CDR3 DNA reads TGCGCCAGCAGCTCCGCTAATAGCGGGGGCCAAGAGACCCAGTACTTC. It is translated as CASSSANSGGQETQYF.

The table lists this clonotype with many counts. The chain links TRBV5-1 to TRBJ1-5, with TRBD1 identical over 9 bases. With V trimmed by 0 bases and J by 7 bases, 2 bases remained unmatched. The CDR3 length is 14 residues. Per the germline V gene, CDR1 is SGHRS and CDR2 is YFSETQ. This CDR3 reads CASSLAGQGQPQHF. CDR3 sequence (DNA): TGCGCCAGCAGCTTGGCGGGACAGGGACAGCCCCAGCATTTT.

This clonotype has at least ten counts. The chain joins TRBV25-1 to TRBJ2-5; no reliable D call. The V and J ends lost 4 bases and 6 bases respectively, with 6 bases between them. CDR1 and CDR2 (germline): MGHDK, SYGVNS. This CDR3 contains 11 residues. Here the CDR3 reads CASSAKQTQYF. Here the CDR3 DNA reads TGTGCCAGCAGTGCTAAGCAGACCCAGTACTTC.

The chain employs TRBV5-4 and TRBJ2-2; D unresolved. Germline CDR1 and CDR2: SGHNT and YYREEE (reference sequence). This CDR3 comprises 16 residues. V was shortened by 2 bases and J by 4 bases, with 15 bases between the two germline ends. The CDR3 region has the DNA TGTGCCAGCAGCTTAGCCGGCAAGGGCGGCACCGGGGAGCTGTTTTTT. As protein: CASSLAGKGGTGELFF.

The table lists this clonotype with many counts. The chain has TRBV5-5 and TRBJ2-7, with TRBD2 matching over 8 bases. The length of the CDR3 is 16 residues. Germline V gene data show CDR1 as SGHKS and CDR2 as YYEKEE (reference sequence). The V gene end was trimmed by 5 bases and the J gene end by 1 base; junction bases not matched to a gene: 11. As DNA, the CDR3 is TGTGCCAGCAGTACCGAACTAGCGGTCTTTTCCTACGAGCAGTACTTC. Encoded protein: CASSTELAVFSYEQYF.

In this sample, this clonotype turned up many times. The gene calls are TRBV7-2 and TRBJ2-1; D is perhaps TRBD2 (7 bases). The germline CDR1 and CDR2 sequences are SGHTA and FQGNSA. The CDR3 loop spans 13 amino acids. Trimming took 5 bases from V and 10 from J, leaving 15 bases between them. The CDR3 DNA follows: TGTGCCAGCAGCCCCCGCACGGGGGGCGAGCAGTTCTTC. Translation: CASSPRTGGEQFF.

Only a few counts were recorded for this clonotype. V usage is TRBV5-6 and J usage is TRBJ2-5; a possible D gene is TRBD2 (6 bases). Per the germline V gene, CDR1 is SGHDT and CDR2 is YYEEEE. V was clipped by 1 base and J by 2 bases, with 12 bases between them. The CDR3 has 15 residues. The CDR3 protein is CASSLLAGIQETQYF. In DNA form, the CDR3 reads TGTGCCAGCAGCTTGCTGGCGGGGATTCAAGAGACCCAGTACTTC. The complete variable domain, with remaining parts taken from reference TRBV5-6 and TRBJ2-5, reads DAGVTQSPTHLIKTRGQQVTLRCSPKSGHDTVSWYQQALGQGPQFIFQYYEEEERQRGNFPDRFSGHQFPNYSSELNVNALLLGDSALYLCASSLLAGIQETQYFGPGTRLLVL.

This clonotype has ten or more counts. V gene TRBV6-5 combines with J gene TRBJ1-1; a possible D gene is TRBD1 (5 bases). Germline assignment: CDR1 MNHEY and CDR2 SVGAGI. This CDR3 has 14 amino acids. Deletions cut 3 bases from V and 1 base from J, with 9 bases between. CDR3 sequence reads: CASSYARGNTEAFF. The CDR3 DNA is TGTGCCAGCAGTTATGCGAGGGGGAACACTGAAGCTTTCTTT.

CDR3 residues: CASSYPGTQYETQYF. As DNA, the CDR3 is TGTGCCAGCAGTTATCCCGGGACTCAATATGAGACCCAGTACTTC. The chain recombines TRBV28 with TRBJ2-5, with D maybe TRBD2 (6 bases). There are 15 residues in the CDR3. The germline V and J ends were trimmed by 4 bases and 5 bases, with 17 bases remaining between them. Germline V CDR1 and CDR2: MDHEN, SYDVKM.

The table lists this clonotype with many counts. This chain joins TRBV10-3 and TRBJ1-6; D is uncertain. Germline CDR1 reads ENHRY; CDR2 reads SYGVKD. This CDR3 has 14 residues. The V end was cut by 0 bases, the J end by 9 bases, with 9 bases between. This CDR3 is CAISESYRTSPLHF. CDR3 bases: TGTGCCATCAGTGAGTCGTATAGGACTTCACCCCTCCACTTT.

This clonotype was counted many times. The chain employs TRBV4-2 and TRBJ2-2, with D possibly being TRBD2 (6 bases). Germline assignment: CDR1 LGHNA and CDR2 YNFKEQ. V lost 1 base and J lost 1, with 7 bases in between. The CDR3 has 15 amino acids. The DNA of the CDR3 is TGTGCCAGCAGCCAAGTGGAGGGGAACACCGGGGAGCTGTTTTTT. As protein: CASSQVEGNTGELFF.

This clonotype was observed a handful of times. The chain couples TRBV29-1 to TRBJ2-5; no definite D call. The V and J ends lost 4 bases and 4 bases respectively, with 10 bases between them. Looked up from germline, CDR1 is SQVTM and CDR2 is ANQGSEA. CDR3 size: 12 residues. In DNA, the CDR3 is TGCAGCGTTGGTCTAGGTGGAGAGACCCAGTACTTC. This sequence encodes CSVGLGGETQYF.

This clonotype showed up many times. The genes are TRBV2 and TRBJ1-6, with D perhaps matching TRBD1 (5 bases). The V end was cut by 8 bases, the J end by 5 bases, with 10 bases between. CDR1 is SNHLY, CDR2 FYNNEI, per germline. The CDR3 contains 13 residues. As DNA, the CDR3 is TGTGCCAGCTCCGAGGGGCATAATTCACCCCTCCACTTT. Translating it yields CASSEGHNSPLHF. Drawing the rest from reference TRBV2 and TRBJ1-6, the complete variable domain is EPEVTQTPSHQVTQMGQEVILRCVPISNHLYFYWYRQILGQKVEFLVSFYNNEISEKSEIFDDQFSVERPDGSNFTLKIRSTKLEDSAMYFCASSEGHNSPLHFGNGTRLTVT.

This clonotype has a count of ten or more. Mismatch with germline at one junction end may stem from a read error. The chain couples TRBV29-1 to TRBJ2-3, with D uncertain. Germline CDR1 SQVTM, CDR2 ANQGSEA. The CDR3 runs to 13 residues. Here the CDR3 DNA reads TGCAGCGTTGTACCACATGAGAAAGATGCGCAGTATTTT. Protein product: CSVVPHEKDAQYF.

This clonotype was counted between two and nine times. The V gene is TRBV19, the J gene TRBJ2-3; 8 nucleotides line up with TRBD2. CDR3 length: 18 amino acids. Germline loops: CDR1 LNHDA, CDR2 SQIVND (reference sequence). The V segment lost 5 bases and the J segment 6 bases; nucleotides outside the gene matches: 19. In DNA, the CDR3 is TGTGCCAGTAGTCCCCCGGATGGGCGGGGGGCCGTCGCCGATACGCAGTATTTT. Translated: CASSPPDGRGAVADTQYF.

This clonotype was counted at least ten times. The genes are TRBV5-1 and TRBJ2-5; D possibly matches TRBD1 or TRBD2 (5 bases each). The CDR3 consists of 13 residues. Germline values: CDR1 SGHRS, CDR2 YFSETQ. Between the trimmed V and J ends, which lost 4 bases and 4 bases, there was a span of 11 bases. CDR3 nucleotide sequence: TGCGCCAGCAGCGTGGGGGAACCAGAGACCCAGTACTTC. Amino acids: CASSVGEPETQYF.

Details on this clonotype: Possible read error: a much larger clone is one base away. The chain couples TRBV11-3 to TRBJ2-5; no firm D call. Trimming took 1 base from V and 6 from J, leaving 9 bases between them. The CDR3 consists of 13 residues. Germline-derived CDR1 and CDR2 are SGHNT and YENEEA. DNA for the CDR3: TGTGCCAGCAGCTTAGGGATGGGAAAGACCCAGTACTTC. It encodes CASSLGMGKTQYF.

DNA of the CDR3: TGTGCCAGCACCCAGACAGGGTTAGACACTGAAGCTTTCTTT. Amino acid sequence: CASTQTGLDTEAFF. The chain joins TRBV5-4 to TRBJ1-1; 7 nucleotides agree with TRBD1. V was pared by 6 bases and J by 3 bases, with 8 bases of the junction left unmatched. The germline V gene has CDR1 SGHNT and CDR2 YYREEE (reference sequence). This CDR3 contains 14 residues. The complete variable domain, with remaining parts taken from reference TRBV5-4 and TRBJ1-1, reads ETGVTQSPTHLIKTRGQQVTLRCSSQSGHNTVSWYQQALGQGPQFIFQYYREEENGRGNFPPRFSGLQFPNYSSELNVNALELDDSALYLCASTQTGLDTEAFFGQGTRLTVV.

This clonotype occurred many times. The rearrangement uses TRBV4-2 and TRBJ2-7; 10 bases are shared with TRBD2. Germline assignment: CDR1 LGHNA and CDR2 YNFKEQ. Trimming removed 1 base from V and 5 bases from J; junction bases left unmatched: 20. This CDR3 has 20 residues. The CDR3 nucleotides are TGTGCCAGCAGCCAAGGAATAGCGACCCAACGCCGGCTAGCGGGGGACGAGCAGTACTTC. Protein: CASSQGIATQRRLAGDEQYF.

This sequence joins TRBV12-3 or TRBV12-4 and TRBJ1-3; D not resolved. V dropped 7 bases and J dropped 0 bases, with 10 bases sitting between them. There are 14 residues in the CDR3. For the CDR3, the DNA is TGTGCCAGCACGTCGGGAGACTCTGGAAACACCATATATTTT. This translates into CASTSGDSGNTIYF.

Many counts were recorded for this clonotype. The chain is built from TRBV7-2 and TRBJ1-5, with a possible D match to TRBD1 (5 bases). Between the trimmed V and J ends, which lost 1 base and 0 bases, there was a span of 7 bases. The CDR3 sequence is 15 residues long. The V gene's germline CDR1 is SGHTA and CDR2 FQGNSA. The CDR3 spells CASSLEGASNQPQHF. CDR3 nucleotides: TGTGCCAGCAGCTTAGAAGGGGCTAGCAATCAGCCCCAGCATTTT.